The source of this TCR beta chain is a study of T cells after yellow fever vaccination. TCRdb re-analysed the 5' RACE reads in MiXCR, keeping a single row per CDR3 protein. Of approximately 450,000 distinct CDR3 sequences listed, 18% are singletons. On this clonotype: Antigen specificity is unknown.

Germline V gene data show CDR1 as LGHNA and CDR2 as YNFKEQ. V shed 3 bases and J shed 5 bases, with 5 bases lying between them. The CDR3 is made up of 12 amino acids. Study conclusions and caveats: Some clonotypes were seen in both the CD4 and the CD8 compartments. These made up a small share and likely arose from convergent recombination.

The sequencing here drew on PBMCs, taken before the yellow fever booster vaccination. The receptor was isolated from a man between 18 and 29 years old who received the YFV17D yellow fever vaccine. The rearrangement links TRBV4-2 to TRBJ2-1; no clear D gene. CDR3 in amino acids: CASSQSHNEQFF. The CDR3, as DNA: TGTGCCAGCAGCCAGTCCCACAATGAGCAGTTCTTC.